Each of the 26 T cell receptor beta chains below was sequenced from the same sample in a study of T cell changes during pregnancy in multiple sclerosis. TCRdb's copy holds only in-frame clones and misses some; the assay was immunoSEQ multiplex PCR. The table has 15,000 to 20,000 clones, 80% to 90% seen once; the top ten hold 10%. Sequenced here: CD8+ T cells from peripheral blood mononuclear cells, sampled in the second trimester of pregnancy. These receptors came from a female donor in good health, enrolled as a control in a pregnancy study.

This CDR3 reads CASSYGGGDIYSYTF. The CDR3 DNA reads TGTGCCAGCAGTTACGGCGGGGGTGACATTTATAGCTACACCTTC. J is TRBJ1-2 and V is TRBV6-5, with a tentative D call TRBD1 (5 bases). The V and J ends lost 2 bases and 9 bases respectively, with 19 bases between them. Germline loops: CDR1 MNHEY, CDR2 SVGAGI. CDR3 length: 15 residues.

The gene calls are TRBV13 and TRBJ2-3; the D gene is possibly TRBD2 (5 bases). The CDR3 extends over 12 amino acids. Between the trimmed V and J ends, which lost 4 bases and 9 bases, there was a span of 11 bases. Germline V gene data show CDR1 as PRHDT and CDR2 as FYEKMQ (reference sequence). Written as DNA, the CDR3 is TGTGCCAGCAGCTCGACCGGGGAGACGCAGTATTTT. This translates into CASSSTGETQYF.

The V call is TRBV4-2, the J call TRBJ2-3; D is perhaps TRBD1 (6 bases). Trimming took 4 bases from V and 1 from J, leaving 15 bases between them. This CDR3 contains 16 residues. Per the germline V gene, CDR1 is LGHNA and CDR2 is YNFKEQ. CDR3 loop: CASSRTQGTGTDTQYF. As DNA, the CDR3 is TGTGCCAGCAGCCGGACACAGGGTACCGGCACAGATACGCAGTATTTT.

V and J are TRBV2 and TRBJ1-2, with D unclear. V lost 7 bases and J lost 8, with 14 bases in between. The CDR3 runs to 12 residues. Germline V lookup: CDR1 SNHLY, CDR2 FYNNEI. The CDR3 is CASKGSGWGYTF. CDR3 DNA: TGTGCCAGCAAGGGCAGCGGCTGGGGCTACACCTTC.

The V call is TRBV4-3, the J call TRBJ2-7; 7 positions match TRBD1. The V gene's germline CDR1 is LGHNA and CDR2 YSLEER. The length of the CDR3 is 15 residues. V was clipped by 4 bases and J by 0 bases; unmatched bases: 6. CDR3 sequence: CASSRRQGSSYEQYF. CDR3 coding DNA: TGCGCCAGCAGCCGCCGACAGGGTAGCTCCTACGAGCAGTACTTC.

The CDR3 DNA follows: TGTGCCAGCAGTTACTCCGGGGGTAGCAATCAGCCCCAGCATTTT. Translated: CASSYSGGSNQPQHF. This sequence joins TRBV6-5 and TRBJ1-5; TRBD1 might be the D (5 bases). The CDR3 sequence is 15 residues long. V lost 0 bases to trimming and J lost 0 bases, with 6 bases between them. Germline V gene sequence: CDR1 MNHEY, CDR2 SVGAGI.

Comments on this clone: Sequence at one end of the junction differs from germline and may be a read error. The gene calls are TRBV7-6 and TRBJ2-3; 7 bases map to TRBD2. The CDR3 runs to 17 residues. Per the germline V gene, CDR1 is SGHVS and CDR2 is FNYEAQ. The CDR3: CASGLGGGKSSTDTQYF. The CDR3 DNA reads as TGTGCCAGCGGCTTGGGGGGGGGAAAATCTAGCACAGATACGCAGTATTTT.

The chain employs TRBV5-1 and TRBJ1-2; no definite D call. Germline V gives CDR1 SGHRS, CDR2 YFSETQ. This CDR3 spans 15 amino acids. Trimming cost V 3 bases and J 6 bases, with 18 bases left between them. The CDR3 reads CASSYKVGSYDGYTF. In nucleotides, the CDR3 is TGCGCCAGCAGCTACAAAGTTGGTTCGTATGATGGCTACACCTTC. Supplemented by reference TRBV5-1 and TRBJ1-2, the full variable domain reads KAGVTQTPRYLIKTRGQQVTLSCSPISGHRSVSWYQQTPGQGLQFLFEYFSETQRNKGNFPGRFSGRQFSNSRSEMNVSTLELGDSALYLCASSYKVGSYDGYTFGSGTRLTVV.

This sequence joins TRBV7-9 and TRBJ1-6; no clear D gene. Deletions cut 7 bases from V and 7 bases from J, with 11 bases between. Per germline, CDR1 SEHNR and CDR2 FQNEAQ (reference sequence). The CDR3 runs 13 residues. The CDR3 region is CASNIGGNSPLHF. The CDR3 DNA reads TGTGCCAGCAACATTGGAGGAAATTCACCCCTCCACTTT.

The V and J genes are TRBV7-9 and TRBJ2-1, with 9 positions matching TRBD2. Germline V CDR1 and CDR2: SEHNR, FQNEAQ (reference sequence). V trimming: 8 bases; J trimming: 8 bases; junction bases outside the gene matches: 10. The CDR3 runs to 14 residues. The CDR3 protein is CASGEGIAGDEQFF. CDR3 nucleotide sequence: TGTGCCAGCGGGGAGGGAATAGCGGGGGATGAGCAGTTCTTC. Looking up the rest from reference TRBV7-9 and TRBJ2-1 gives the full variable domain: DTGVSQNPRHKITKRGQNVTFRCDPISEHNRLYWYRQTLGQGPEFLTYFQNEAQLEKSRLLSDRFSAERPKGSFSTLEIQRTEQGDSAMYLCASGEGIAGDEQFFGPGTRLTVL.

The chain uses TRBV27 and TRBJ2-7; TRBD2 is a possible D gene (5 bases). V was trimmed by 7 bases and J by 0 bases, leaving 10 bases between them. The CDR3 extends over 13 amino acids. Germline CDR1 is MNHEY and CDR2 is SMNVEV (reference sequence). The CDR3 protein is CASKLGSSYEQYF. The CDR3 coding sequence is TGTGCCAGCAAGTTGGGGAGCTCCTACGAGCAGTACTTC.

The rearrangement joins TRBV19 to TRBJ1-2, with a tentative D call TRBD1 (5 bases). Germline V gene sequence: CDR1 LNHDA, CDR2 SQIVND (reference sequence). V dropped 3 bases and J dropped 8 bases, with 19 bases sitting between them. The CDR3 contains 15 residues. The CDR3 DNA reads as TGTGCCAGTAGTATTGATCTGAAGGGGTTTGAAGGCTACACCTTC. Translation gives CASSIDLKGFEGYTF. Complete variable domain (other parts from reference TRBV19 and TRBJ1-2): DGGITQSPKYLFRKEGQNVTLSCEQNLNHDAMYWYRQDPGQGLRLIYYSQIVNDFQKGDIAEGYSVSREKKESFPLTVTSAQKNPTAFYLCASSIDLKGFEGYTFGSGTRLTVV.

This sequence joins TRBV10-2 and TRBJ1-1; the D is unclear. The CDR3 consists of 14 residues. Trimming cost V 7 bases and J 0 bases, with 12 bases left between them. The germline CDR1 and CDR2 sequences are WSHSY and SAAADI. The CDR3 coding sequence is TGCGCCAGCACCTTGTCCCCCCTGAACACTGAAGCTTTCTTT. Its translation: CASTLSPLNTEAFF.

The chain uses TRBV28 and TRBJ2-7; TRBD1 matches at 9 bases. CDR1 and CDR2 (germline): MDHEN, SYDVKM. This CDR3 has 14 amino acids. V was pared by 6 bases and J by 0 bases, with 3 bases of the junction left unmatched. The CDR3 is CASRGTGTSYEQYF. The DNA of the CDR3 is TGTGCCAGCAGGGGGACAGGGACCTCCTACGAGCAGTACTTC.

The chain couples TRBV9 to TRBJ1-2, with D possibly being TRBD1 (6 bases). The CDR3 consists of 15 residues. Trimming removed 1 base from V and 8 bases from J, with 18 bases in between. Germline CDR1 is SGDLS and CDR2 is YYNGEE. The CDR3 is CASSVTNQGGGGYTF. CDR3 DNA sequence: TGTGCCAGCAGCGTAACCAACCAGGGAGGGGGAGGCTACACCTTC. Supplemented by reference TRBV9 and TRBJ1-2, the full variable domain reads DSGVTQTPKHLITATGQRVTLRCSPRSGDLSVYWYQQSLDQGLQFLIQYYNGEERAKGNILERFSAQQFPDLHSELNLSSLELGDSALYFCASSVTNQGGGGYTFGSGTRLTVV.

The V and J genes are TRBV30 and TRBJ2-7; 7 bases map to TRBD2. V lost 5 bases to trimming and J lost 3 bases; unmatched junction nucleotides: 4. Per germline, CDR1 GTSNPN and CDR2 SVGIG (reference sequence). CDR3 length: 12 residues. The CDR3 loop reads CAWGSGDYEQYF. In nucleotides, the CDR3 is TGTGCCTGGGGGAGCGGGGACTACGAGCAGTACTTC. The full variable domain, completed using reference TRBV30 and TRBJ2-7, is SQTIHQWPATLVQPVGSPLSLECTVEGTSNPNLYWYRQAAGRGLQLLFYSVGIGQISSEVPQNLSASRPQDRQFILSSKKLLLSDSGFYLCAWGSGDYEQYFGPGTRLTVT.

This chain connects TRBV1 to TRBJ1-5; the listed D gene, TRBD1, was not tested against the DNA. TRBV1 is a pseudogene. The CDR3 loop spans 17 amino acids. The CDR3 here is CTSSQDNPRGGNQPQHF. DNA for the CDR3: TGCACCAGCAGCCAAGATAACCCCAGGGGTGGAAATCAGCCCCAGCATTTT.

The V call is TRBV27, the J call TRBJ1-2; D not certain. V lost 5 bases, J lost 0 bases, and 7 bases lay in between. The CDR3 consists of 13 residues. CDR1 MNHEY and CDR2 SMNVEV come from the germline V gene (reference sequence). The CDR3 protein is CASSPGSNYGYTF. CDR3 nucleotides: TGTGCCAGCAGTCCAGGTTCTAACTATGGCTACACCTTC.

V usage is TRBV4-2 and J usage is TRBJ2-1; 12 bases line up with TRBD1. This CDR3 has 16 residues. Germline trimming cut 0 bases from V and 12 bases from J; bases unmatched to any gene: 9. Germline V CDR1 and CDR2: LGHNA, YNFKEQ. The CDR3 loop reads CASSQDLGQGAQGQFF. The CDR3 DNA follows: TGTGCCAGCAGCCAAGATCTGGGACAGGGGGCGCAGGGGCAGTTCTTC.

This clone is judged medium-sized (0.01 to 0.1%). This rearrangement joins TRBV4-3 to TRBJ1-2; D unclear. Between the trimmed V and J ends, which lost 0 bases and 3 bases, there was a span of 14 bases. Germline loops: CDR1 LGHNA, CDR2 YSLEER. The CDR3 covers 16 residues. The CDR3 sequence: CASSQDYGVSHYGYTF. The CDR3 bases are TGCGCCAGCAGCCAAGATTATGGAGTCTCGCACTATGGCTACACCTTC.

This clone was observed a single time. The chain carries TRBV7-3 and TRBJ2-3; D unresolved. The germline V gene encodes CDR1 SGHTA and CDR2 FQGTGA. The CDR3 covers 13 residues. V lost 4 bases to trimming and J lost 2 bases, with 7 bases between them. CDR3 region: CASSSLLTDTQYF. The CDR3 nucleotides are TGTGCCAGCAGCTCCCTTCTCACAGATACGCAGTATTTT.

The V call is TRBV6-1, the J call TRBJ2-2; D perhaps matches TRBD2 (5 bases). Trimming left V 6 bases short and J 4 bases short, with 15 bases between. The CDR3 sequence is 15 residues long. Germline V gene sequence: CDR1 MNHNS, CDR2 SASEGT. The CDR3 DNA follows: TGTGCCAGCAGCCCCCGGGCCCGGGGCACCGGGGAGCTGTTTTTT. Protein sequence: CASSPRARGTGELFF.

This clone has just one count. The gene calls are TRBV5-1 and TRBJ2-7, with a weak D call TRBD1 (6 bases). The CDR3 has 15 amino acids. Trimming took off 1 base at V and 7 bases at J, with 18 bases between the two ends. Germline V gives CDR1 SGHRS, CDR2 YFSETQ. CDR3 in amino acids: CASSLLVGGVGEQYF. CDR3 coding DNA: TGCGCCAGCAGCTTGCTGGTAGGGGGAGTGGGGGAGCAGTACTTC.

The chain couples TRBV9 to TRBJ2-5, with 10 bases aligning to TRBD1. Trimming cost V 4 bases and J 5 bases; bases outside gene matches: 8. The CDR3 runs 15 residues. Germline CDR1 SGDLS, CDR2 YYNGEE. The CDR3 region has the DNA TGTGCCAGCAGCACCCGACAGGGGGCGAGGGAGACCCAGTACTTC. The encoded protein is CASSTRQGARETQYF.

The V and J genes are TRBV28 and TRBJ2-3; no clear D. The CDR3 runs 14 residues. V lost 3 bases to trimming and J lost 3 bases, with 10 bases between them. Germline loops: CDR1 MDHEN, CDR2 SYDVKM. CDR3 DNA: TGTGCCAGCAGTTTGTCGTTGCAGACAGATACGCAGTATTTT. Its protein product is CASSLSLQTDTQYF.

CDR3 bases: TGCGCCAGCAGCCAATTGGGGGGGGGAGGTGAAGCTTTCTTT. Protein product: CASSQLGGGGEAFF. V gene TRBV4-1 combines with J gene TRBJ1-1, with a tentative D call TRBD1 (5 bases). With 2 bases removed from V and 7 bases from J, the gap between germline ends came to 14 bases. The CDR3 length is 14 residues. Per the germline V gene, CDR1 is MGHRA and CDR2 is YSYEKL.